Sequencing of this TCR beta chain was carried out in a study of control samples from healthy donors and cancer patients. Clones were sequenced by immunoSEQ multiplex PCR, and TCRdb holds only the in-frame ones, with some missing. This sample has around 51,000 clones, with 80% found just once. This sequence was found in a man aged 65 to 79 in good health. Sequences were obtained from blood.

The CDR3 DNA follows: TGTGCCAGCTGGTGGGGAACTGAAGCTTTCTTT. Protein product: CASWWGTEAFF. The chain joins TRBV6-5 to TRBJ1-1; D unresolved. The CDR3 is 11 amino acids. Trimming removed 8 bases at V and 5 bases at J, with 9 bases between. CDR1 and CDR2 from the germline V gene are MNHEY and SVGAGI.